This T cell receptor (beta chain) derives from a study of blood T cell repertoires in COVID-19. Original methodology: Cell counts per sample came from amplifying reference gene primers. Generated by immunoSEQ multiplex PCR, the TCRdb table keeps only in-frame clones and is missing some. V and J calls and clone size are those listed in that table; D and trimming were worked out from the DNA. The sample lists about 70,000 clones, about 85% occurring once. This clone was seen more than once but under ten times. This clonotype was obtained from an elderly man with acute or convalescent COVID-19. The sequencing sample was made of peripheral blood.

The DNA for the CDR3 is TGTGCCAGCAGCCTAACTGTTGGGAGCTCCTATAATTCACCCCTCCACTTT. Translating it yields CASSLTVGSSYNSPLHF. V gene TRBV11-2 combines with J gene TRBJ1-6; D is uncertain. This CDR3 has 17 amino acids. The germline gives CDR1 SGHAT, CDR2 FQNNGV. V was cut by 5 bases and J by 0 bases, with 14 bases left in between.